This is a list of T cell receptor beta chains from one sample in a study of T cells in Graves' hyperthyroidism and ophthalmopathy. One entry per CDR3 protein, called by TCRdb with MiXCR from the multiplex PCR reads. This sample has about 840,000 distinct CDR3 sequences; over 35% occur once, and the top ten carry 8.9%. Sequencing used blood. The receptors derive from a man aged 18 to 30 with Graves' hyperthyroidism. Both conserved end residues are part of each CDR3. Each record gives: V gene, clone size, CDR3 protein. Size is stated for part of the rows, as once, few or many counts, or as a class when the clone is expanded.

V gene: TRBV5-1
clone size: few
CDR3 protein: CASSLVGRGATEAFF

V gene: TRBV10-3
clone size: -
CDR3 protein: CASSPRILDGEQYF

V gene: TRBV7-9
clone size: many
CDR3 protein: CASSLGPAGSPLHF

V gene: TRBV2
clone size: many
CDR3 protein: CASRTTGAAFQPQHF

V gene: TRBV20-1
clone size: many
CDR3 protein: CSARKVAGGETQYF

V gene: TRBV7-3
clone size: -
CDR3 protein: CASSLWAGTNTGELFF

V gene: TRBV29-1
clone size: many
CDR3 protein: CSVSQGPDSPLHF

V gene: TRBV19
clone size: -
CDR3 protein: CASSTGGPQFF

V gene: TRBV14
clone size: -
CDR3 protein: CASSQRIRDRVDTGELFF

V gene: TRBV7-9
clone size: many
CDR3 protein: CASKQGSYNSPLHF

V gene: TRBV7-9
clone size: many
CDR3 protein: CASSLGDGSTYEQYF

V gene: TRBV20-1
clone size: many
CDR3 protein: CSARDSSFETQYF

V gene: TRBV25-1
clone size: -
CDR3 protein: CASSAQGADGANVLTF

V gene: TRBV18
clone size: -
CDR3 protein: CASSPSRVEQYF

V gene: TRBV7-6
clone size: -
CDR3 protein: CASSQLAGPSQNYEQYF

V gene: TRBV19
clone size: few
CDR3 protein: CASSTRLGRITSGSWELFF

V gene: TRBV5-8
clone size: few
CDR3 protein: CASSLVGDRGRSWNAFF

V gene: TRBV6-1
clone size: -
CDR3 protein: CASKTGGSGGSKTQYF

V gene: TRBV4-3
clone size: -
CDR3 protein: CASSEGVSETQYF

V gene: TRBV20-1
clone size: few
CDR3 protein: CSAGKGGFTEAFF

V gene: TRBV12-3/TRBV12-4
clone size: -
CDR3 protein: CASSPQAQYF

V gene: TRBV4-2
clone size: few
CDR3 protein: CASSQHGTANGYTF

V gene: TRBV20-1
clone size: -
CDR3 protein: CSARGDRGSGANVLTF

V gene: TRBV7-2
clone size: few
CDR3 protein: CASSLARGENTIYF

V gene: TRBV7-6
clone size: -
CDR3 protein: CASSPGYSNFHEQYF

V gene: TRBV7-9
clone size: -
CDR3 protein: CASSPQQGLQETQYF

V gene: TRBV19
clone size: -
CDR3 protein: CASSIGLFLGANVLTF

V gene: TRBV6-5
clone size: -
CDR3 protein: CAIGPAFYEQYF